Listed below are T cell receptor beta chains from one sample, sequenced in a study of a mutant IDH1 vaccine in newly diagnosed glioma. Antigen specificity for these receptors is unknown. Method: immunoSEQ multiplex PCR; TCRdb's copy keeps in-frame clones and lacks some. The sample holds 50,000 to 75,000 clones, 80% seen once. This material consisted of PBMCs, taken from a glioma patient whose treatment included an IDH1 peptide vaccine. All receptors derive from a man over 45 with glioma. Both conserved end residues are part of each CDR3. D genes are given only for firm matches. Clone size is not always given. Where it is, it says once, few, many or a class for expanded clones.

.,.,TRBJ2-4,TRBV6-1,TGTGCCAGCAGTACGGGTCAGGGGGGCAAAAACATTCAGTACTTC,CASSTGQGGKNIQYF
.,.,TRBJ1-2,TRBV5-4,TGTGCCAGCAGCTTGGCGACAGCTGATGAAAGCACCTTC,CASSLATADESTF
.,.,TRBJ2-3,TRBV23-1,TGCGCCAGCATCATCCACAGGGAGGGGGAAACAGATACGCAGTATTTT,CASIIHREGETDTQYF
.,once,TRBJ1-1,TRBV28,TGTGCCAGCAAAGACGGAATGAACACTGAAGCTTTCTTT,CASKDGMNTEAFF
.,once,TRBJ1-2,TRBV6-5,TGTGCCAGCAGTTACTCGAGATGGGGTTATGGCTACACCTTC,CASSYSRWGYGYTF
.,.,TRBJ1-5,TRBV19,TGTGCCAGTAGTGCCCAGGATTTACCTAATCAGCCCCAGCATTTT,CASSAQDLPNQPQHF
.,.,TRBJ2-5,TRBV7-2,TGTGCCAGCAGTCCTCAAGAGACCCAGTACTTC,CASSPQETQYF
TRBD2,.,TRBJ2-7,TRBV6-5,TGTGCCAGCAGAGCGGGGCTCGAGCAGTACTTC,CASRAGLEQYF
.,.,TRBJ2-7,TRBV10-3,TGTGCCATCAGTGAGTTAGACCTGCGGCACGAGCAGTACTTC,CAISELDLRHEQYF
TRBD2,.,TRBJ2-5,TRBV11-2,TGTGCCAGCAGTGGAACTAAGGGGAGGGGAGAGACCCAGTACTTC,CASSGTKGRGETQYF
.,once,TRBJ1-2,TRBV7-2,TGTGCCAGCAGCAGAGATACGGGGGGCACGAGTGGCTACACCTTC,CASSRDTGGTSGYTF
.,once,TRBJ2-7,TRBV10-3,TGTGCCACCCTCGGGTCTCCGCACGAGCAGTACTTC,CATLGSPHEQYF
.,.,TRBJ2-7,TRBV9,TGTGCCAGCAGCCGGGGAGGGGGCCAAAGCTACGAGCAGTACTTC,CASSRGGGQSYEQYF
.,few,TRBJ2-3,TRBV6-4,TGTGCCAGCAGTGACTCAGGGGGGGGCACAGATACGCAGTATTTT,CASSDSGGGTDTQYF
.,.,TRBJ2-2,TRBV7-3,TGTGCCAGCAGCCGGACAGCGGGCACCGGGGAGCTGTTTTTT,CASSRTAGTGELFF
TRBD1,.,TRBJ1-5,TRBV5-6,TGTGCCAGCAGTTTTCAGGGGGCGGGGCAGCCCCAGCATTTT,CASSFQGAGQPQHF
TRBD1,.,TRBJ2-7,TRBV6-5,TGTGCCAGCAGTTACGAGACAGGGTCCAACGAGCAGTACTTC,CASSYETGSNEQYF
TRBD1,.,TRBJ2-7,TRBV30,TGTGCCTGGGGGACAGACGGCTACGAGCAGTACTTC,CAWGTDGYEQYF
.,.,TRBJ2-7,TRBV30,TGTGCCTGGGAGTACTCAGGGTGGGTAAGCTCCTACGAGCAGTACTTC,CAWEYSGWVSSYEQYF
.,.,TRBJ1-4,TRBV7-8,TGTGCCAGCAGCCCGGGGGTATTTAATGAAAAACTGTTTTTT,CASSPGVFNEKLFF
TRBD1,few,TRBJ1-6,TRBV19,TGTGCCAGTAGTGCCGGGACAGGGGTTAATTCACCCCTCCACTTT,CASSAGTGVNSPLHF
TRBD1,.,TRBJ2-2,TRBV7-7,TGTGCTAGCAGCTTAGCAGAGGGGGCGAGAACCGGGGAGCTGTTTTTT,CASSLAEGARTGELFF
TRBD1,.,TRBJ1-2,TRBV7-9,TGTGCCAGCAGGGAGACAGGGGGTGACTATGGCTACACCTTC,CASRETGGDYGYTF
.,.,TRBJ2-7,TRBV29-1,TGCAGCGTTGTAGGGGTCTCGATATACGAGCAGTACTTC,CSVVGVSIYEQYF
.,.,TRBJ1-1,TRBV6-5,TGTGCCAGCGCCCCAAGGCGGGGGACCACTGAAGCTTTCTTT,CASAPRRGTTEAFF
.,.,TRBJ1-1,TRBV20-1,TGCAGTGCCTTGATTACTGAAGCTTTCTTT,CSALITEAFF
.,.,TRBJ1-2,TRBV15,TGTGCCACCAGCAGAGATCCATTAGCTAACTATGGCTACACCTTC,CATSRDPLANYGYTF
TRBD1,.,TRBJ2-1,TRBV5-4,TGTGCCAGCAGCGGGGGGCCAGGGGGCGGTGAGCAGTTCTTC,CASSGGPGGGEQFF
.,.,TRBJ2-7,TRBV6-1,TGTGCCAGCAGTGAAGGTTCAGGGCTGCACTACGAGCAGTACTTC,CASSEGSGLHYEQYF
.,.,TRBJ2-5,TRBV6-5,TGTGCCAGCAGTACCCCGAGGGGGGGTAGCGAGACCCAGTACTTC,CASSTPRGGSETQYF
.,.,TRBJ1-1,TRBV18,TGTGCCAGCTCCGACAGGCCGGGCACTGAAGCTTTCTTT,CASSDRPGTEAFF
.,.,TRBJ2-7,TRBV27,TGTGCCAGCAGTTTATCCACAGCAATTTACGAGCAGTACTTC,CASSLSTAIYEQYF
.,few,TRBJ1-1,TRBV4-1,TGCGCCAGCAGCCAAGGCGGGACACTGAACACTGAAGCTTTCTTT,CASSQGGTLNTEAFF
.,.,TRBJ2-7,TRBV2,TGTGCCAGCAGTGAAGCTTTAGGGATCAACTACGAGCAGTACTTC,CASSEALGINYEQYF
TRBD2,.,TRBJ2-5,TRBV5-1,TGCGCCAGCAGCTGGCGCCCCGGGACTAAGACAAATCTTTGGGACTTC,CASSWRPGTKTNLWDF
TRBD1,.,TRBJ2-7,TRBV27,TGTGCCAGCCTTCATTCCTCCGGGACAGGGGGTAGCAAGCAGTACTTC,CASLHSSGTGGSKQYF
.,.,TRBJ1-4,TRBV7-9,TGTGCCAGCAGCCGCGGACTTGTAGATGAAAAACTGTTTTTT,CASSRGLVDEKLFF
.,once,TRBJ1-4,TRBV6-5,TGTGCCAGCAGTTACTCACCAGGGGTTGGTGAAAAACTGTTTTTT,CASSYSPGVGEKLFF
TRBD1,.,TRBJ2-3,TRBV7-9,TGTGCCAGCAGCCCCAGGACAGGGGGCCCAGATACGCAGTATTTT,CASSPRTGGPDTQYF
.,.,TRBJ2-2,TRBV7-8,TGTGCCAGCAGCCGATGGACGGACGTCGGCACCGGGGAGCTGTTTTTT,CASSRWTDVGTGELFF
.,.,TRBJ2-7,TRBV7-2,TGTGCCAGCAGCGGGACTCCCTCGGGCGAGCAGTACTTC,CASSGTPSGEQYF
.,.,TRBJ2-7,TRBV15,TGTGCCACCAGCAGAGATGGGGCAGCGGCGGGATACGAGCAGTACTTC,CATSRDGAAAGYEQYF
.,.,TRBJ2-1,TRBV29-1,TGCAGCGTTGACCGCGGGACATCGGTCGAGCAGTTCTTC,CSVDRGTSVEQFF
TRBD1,.,TRBJ1-1,TRBV5-6,TGTGCCAGCAGGCGGCGGGACAGGGCCCCTGAAGCTTTCTTT,CASRRRDRAPEAFF
.,.,TRBJ1-4,TRBV5-4,TGTGCCAGCAGCCCCGCGCCCGTTTCGGCTAATGAAAAACTGTTTTTT,CASSPAPVSANEKLFF
.,few,TRBJ1-1,TRBV29-1,TGCAGCGCCGGACGGATGAACACTGAAGCTTTCTTT,CSAGRMNTEAFF
.,.,TRBJ1-6,TRBV18,TGTGCCAGCTCACCACAGACGGCTAATTCACCCCTCCACTTT,CASSPQTANSPLHF
TRBD2,.,TRBJ2-7,TRBV6-6,TGTGCCAGCACCGGGGGGGAACCCTACGAGCAGTACTTC,CASTGGEPYEQYF
.,.,TRBJ1-2,TRBV7-2,TGTGCCAGCAGCTTAGGACAGCCCACCTATGGCTACACCTTC,CASSLGQPTYGYTF
TRBD1,once,TRBJ2-7,TRBV7-9,TGTGCCAGCAGTCCCGGGACAGGGTATCCCTACGAGCAGTACTTC,CASSPGTGYPYEQYF
TRBD1,.,TRBJ1-4,TRBV5-1,TGCGCCAGCAGCCCCGGGACAGACAATAATGAAAAACTGTTTTTT,CASSPGTDNNEKLFF
.,once,TRBJ1-2,TRBV7-8,TGTGCCAGCAGCCCAAGGGGGAGCTATGGCTACACCTTC,CASSPRGSYGYTF